This paragraph covers one TCR beta chain sequence. The data belong to a study of blood T cell repertoires in COVID-19. For the study at large: PBMCs, B-cell-depleted T cells, or T cells provided the cDNA or gDNA that made up the material.

Germline CDR1 is SNHLY and CDR2 is FYNNEI. V gave up 8 bases and J gave up 4 bases, with 14 bases separating them. The CDR3 runs 13 residues. The table came from immunoSEQ multiplex PCR; TCRdb's copy has only in-frame clones and leaves some out. In the table there are roughly 90,000 clones, over 85% of which are singletons. The receptor's source is a man aged 50 or older with acute or convalescent COVID-19. The rearrangement joins TRBV2 to TRBJ1-1, with TRBD1 as a possible D gene (5 bases). Sequencing was performed on peripheral blood. The DNA for the CDR3 is TGTGCCAGCGGGCTAGGACAAGTCACTGAAGCTTTCTTT. The encoded protein is CASGLGQVTEAFF. Looking up the rest from reference TRBV2 and TRBJ1-1 gives the full variable domain: EPEVTQTPSHQVTQMGQEVILRCVPISNHLYFYWYRQILGQKVEFLVSFYNNEISEKSEIFDDQFSVERPDGSNFTLKIRSTKLEDSAMYFCASGLGQVTEAFFGQGTRLTVV.